This TCR beta chain is drawn from a study of OX40 agonist ivuxolimab in advanced cancers. The protocol was immunoSEQ multiplex PCR, while the TCRdb copy is restricted to in-frame clones and leaves out a portion. The sample holds tens of thousands of clones; approximately 93% are singletons and the top ten take approximately 20%. The germline V gene encodes CDR1 SGHVS and CDR2 FNYEAQ. The length of the CDR3 is 15 residues. Trimming took 8 bases from V and 0 from J, leaving 14 bases between them. The source was CD4+ or CD8+ T cells sorted from blood, collected in a trial of the OX40 agonist ivuxolimab. The TCR originated in an adult with an advanced solid tumor such as melanoma, head and neck, liver or kidney cancer. V is TRBV7-6 and J is TRBJ1-3; D is undetermined. The CDR3 DNA sequence: TGTGCCAGCGTGGCGGATAAGAGCTCTGGAAACACCATATATTTT. Translated, it gives CASVADKSSGNTIYF.